One T cell receptor beta chain is described in this entry. Its target is unknown. CD4+CD25+CD127- Tregs, CD4+CD25- non-Tregs, CD4 and CD8 cells were sorted. Germline CDR1 MNHEY, CDR2 SVGAGI. V lost 6 bases and J 0 bases, leaving 12 bases between the germline ends. This CDR3 comprises 14 residues. This sample stems from a study of Tregs in tolerant kidney transplant recipients. Study-wide results and caveats: The most relevant donor-specific Treg TCRbeta repertoire apparently came from expansion with activated donor B cells. Validation in larger populations is needed because few patients were studied. Biological reproducibility was not directly addressed, but technical replication error appeared minimal.

The assay was immunoSEQ multiplex PCR, and TCRdb's table has in-frame clones only and misses some. Of more than 95,000 clones in the sample, around 94% are singletons; the top ten hold roughly 0.63%. Sequencing was done on a sample of CD4+ T cells from blood. This TCR came from a human donor in good health. This chain connects TRBV6-5 to TRBJ2-7; perhaps TRBD1 as D (6 bases). Written as DNA, the CDR3 is TGTGCCAGCAGCCCAGGACAGTACTCCTACGAGCAGTACTTC. It is translated as CASSPGQYSYEQYF.